This passage covers 26 T cell receptor beta chains from one sample sequenced in a study of shared clonotypes between healthy human individuals. Measured with immunoSEQ multiplex PCR; TCRdb has only the in-frame clones, and not every one. The sample gives approximately 2.5 million clones, about 92% of which show up once; over 0.12% is in the top ten. The sequenced sample consisted of naive CD4+ T cells sorted from blood. Subset defined: CD45RA+ positively selected. Every receptor here comes from a man aged 18 to 29 in good health.

This clone has only one observation. This rearrangement joins TRBV5-1 to TRBJ2-3; possible D gene TRBD2, 5 bases. This CDR3 spans 15 amino acids. CDR1 and CDR2 from the germline V gene are SGHRS and YFSETQ. Deletions cut 4 bases from V and 3 bases from J, with 15 bases between. The DNA for the CDR3 is TGCGCCAGCAGCCCCGGACCCGGGATGACAGATACGCAGTATTTT. Its protein product is CASSPGPGMTDTQYF.

The rearrangement joins TRBV10-3 to TRBJ2-7; 8 bases agree with TRBD1. The V gene's germline CDR1 is ENHRY and CDR2 SYGVKD. The length of the CDR3 is 14 residues. Trimming took 6 bases from V and 0 from J; bases not matched to a gene: 4. The CDR3 region has the DNA TGTGCCATCAGCCCGGACAGGGACTCCTACGAGCAGTACTTC. It specifies CAISPDRDSYEQYF.

This rearrangement joins TRBV28 to TRBJ1-5; 7 bases line up with TRBD1. V gave up 7 bases and J gave up 1 base; unmatched junction bases: 16. The CDR3 consists of 18 residues. Looked up from germline, CDR1 is MDHEN and CDR2 is SYDVKM. CDR3 loop: CASKSFPRQGQSNQPQHF. The CDR3 DNA reads as TGTGCCAGCAAATCCTTCCCCAGACAGGGTCAAAGCAATCAGCCCCAGCATTTT.

This clone was observed a single time. The genes are TRBV11-3 and TRBJ2-1; 12 bases agree with TRBD2. The CDR3 contains 17 residues. Looked up from germline, CDR1 is SGHNT and CDR2 is YENEEA. V was clipped by 2 bases and J by 1 base; unmatched bases: 3. CDR3 residues: CASSLTGLAGSYNEQFF. CDR3 coding DNA: TGTGCCAGCAGCTTAACCGGACTAGCGGGATCCTACAATGAGCAGTTCTTC.

The V gene is TRBV5-1, the J gene TRBJ1-1; D not certain. The length of the CDR3 is 14 residues. Germline loops: CDR1 SGHRS, CDR2 YFSETQ. Between the trimmed V and J ends, which lost 2 bases and 1 base, there was a span of 9 bases. The DNA of the CDR3 is TGCGCCAGCAGCTTTGGTTCGGGGAACACTGAAGCTTTCTTT. Its protein is CASSFGSGNTEAFF.

The rearrangement links TRBV18 to TRBJ2-1; D unresolved. V was pared by 6 bases and J by 10 bases, with 10 bases between. This CDR3 is 11 amino acids long. Germline V gives CDR1 KGHSH, CDR2 LQKENI. DNA for the CDR3: TGTGCCAGCTCGGGCATGGGCGAGCAGTTCTTC. Protein: CASSGMGEQFF.

The rearrangement links TRBV30 to TRBJ2-4; D is unclear. V was cut by 0 bases and J by 1 base, with 10 bases left in between. This CDR3 comprises 15 residues. CDR1 is GTSNPN and CDR2 is SVGIG in the germline V gene (reference sequence). The CDR3 nucleotides read TGTGCCTGGAGTGTAGAACTGGGGGCCAAAAACATTCAGTACTTC. Its translation: CAWSVELGAKNIQYF.

This clone has just a few counts. The chain is built from TRBV12-5 and TRBJ2-2; D ambiguous. The CDR3 contains 15 residues. Per the germline V gene, CDR1 is LGHNT and CDR2 is FRNRAP. Trimming stripped 3 bases from V and 1 base from J, with 9 bases between. The CDR3 loop reads CASGLGSENTGELFF. In DNA, the CDR3 is TGTGCTAGTGGTTTAGGATCGGAGAACACCGGGGAGCTGTTTTTT.

J is TRBJ2-7 and V is TRBV5-1; maybe TRBD2 (6 bases). Trimming left V 2 bases short and J 2 bases short, with 11 bases between. From germline, CDR1 is SGHRS and CDR2 YFSETQ. The CDR3 is 14 amino acids. Written as DNA, the CDR3 is TGCGCCAGCAGCTTTGAGGCGGGAACCTACGAGCAGTACTTC. This translates into CASSFEAGTYEQYF.

The rearrangement joins TRBV7-2 to TRBJ2-5; D uncertain. Germline CDR1 is SGHTA and CDR2 is FQGNSA. The length of the CDR3 is 13 residues. V dropped 5 bases and J dropped 5 bases, with 12 bases sitting between them. The CDR3 protein is CASSVSFGETQYF. As DNA, the CDR3 is TGTGCCAGCAGCGTTAGCTTTGGGGAGACCCAGTACTTC.

This chain connects TRBV5-5 to TRBJ2-3; TRBD1 matches at 8 bases. Looked up from germline, CDR1 is SGHKS and CDR2 is YYEKEE (reference sequence). This CDR3 region has 15 residues. Trimming cost V 0 bases and J 3 bases; bases outside gene matches: 3. The chain's CDR3 is CASSLGQGPTDTQYF. In DNA form, the CDR3 reads TGTGCCAGCAGCTTGGGACAGGGGCCGACAGATACGCAGTATTTT. The variable domain in full, with the rest retrieved from reference TRBV5-5 and TRBJ2-3, is DAGVTQSPTHLIKTRGQQVTLRCSPISGHKSVSWYQQVLGQGPQFIFQYYEKEERGRGNFPDRFSARQFPNYSSELNVNALLLGDSALYLCASSLGQGPTDTQYFGPGTRLTVL.

This chain connects TRBV7-2 to TRBJ1-3, with D uncertain. The CDR3 is made up of 13 amino acids. Trimming removed 5 bases at V and 3 bases at J, with 8 bases between. Per the germline V gene, CDR1 is SGHTA and CDR2 is FQGNSA. Written as DNA, the CDR3 is TGTGCCAGCAGCACCTCAGGTGGAAACACCATATATTTT. Its translation: CASSTSGGNTIYF.

CDR3 protein: CASRLAGANVLTF. CDR3 nucleotide sequence: TGTGCCAGCAGGCTAGCTGGGGCCAACGTCCTGACTTTC. The chain uses TRBV6-5 and TRBJ2-6; no definite D call. Germline CDR1 reads MNHEY; CDR2 reads SVGAGI. V gave up 6 bases and J gave up 2 bases, with 5 bases separating them. The CDR3 consists of 13 residues.

Concerning this clone itself: The sample contains more than one DNA sequence encoding this CDR3. The chain combines TRBV6-5 with TRBJ2-7; TRBD2 agrees at 9 bases. The germline V gene encodes CDR1 MNHEY and CDR2 SVGAGI. V shed 0 bases, J shed 3 bases, and the junction held 6 bases outside the gene matches. There are 16 residues in the CDR3. The CDR3 here is CASSYSIGAGGYEQYF. CDR3 coding DNA: TGTGCCAGCAGTTACTCGATAGGAGCGGGGGGCTACGAGCAGTACTTC.

This chain uses TRBV27 with TRBJ2-5, with 12 bases aligning to TRBD1. The V gene end was trimmed by 3 bases and the J gene end by 6 bases; junction bases not matched to a gene: 8. Germline V gene data show CDR1 as MNHEY and CDR2 as SMNVEV (reference sequence). The CDR3 consists of 16 residues. Here the CDR3 reads CASSLSGTGGLQTQYF. The DNA for the CDR3 is TGTGCCAGCAGTTTGTCCGGGACAGGGGGCCTTCAGACCCAGTACTTC.

Only one count was recorded for this clone. This specimen includes other DNA sequences encoding the same CDR3. J is TRBJ1-2 and V is TRBV5-1; TRBD1 matches at 7 bases. The CDR3 extends over 14 amino acids. Looked up from germline, CDR1 is SGHRS and CDR2 is YFSETQ. V shed 4 bases, J shed 7 bases, and the junction held 10 bases outside the gene matches. For the CDR3, the DNA is TGCGCCAGCAGCCTGGACGAGGGGGCGAGTGGCTACACCTTC. Translating it yields CASSLDEGASGYTF.

CDR3 in amino acids: CASRSRASLDTQYF. The CDR3 DNA is TGTGCCAGCAGGTCAAGGGCATCCCTAGATACGCAGTATTTT. The genes are TRBV5-4 and TRBJ2-3; D call uncertain. Trimming took 5 bases from V and 5 from J, leaving 15 bases between them. Germline assignment: CDR1 SGHNT and CDR2 YYREEE (reference sequence). The length of the CDR3 is 14 residues.

V usage is TRBV19 and J usage is TRBJ2-5; a weak D match, TRBD2 (5 bases). Germline V gene lookup returns CDR1 LNHDA and CDR2 SQIVND (reference sequence). The CDR3 length is 14 residues. Trimming shortened V by 5 bases and J by 5 bases, and 15 bases separated the two germline ends. The CDR3 region has the DNA TGTGCCAGTAGTGTGGGCCTCGAGCGGGAGACCCAGTACTTC. It translates to CASSVGLERETQYF.

A single count supports this clone. This chain connects TRBV5-1 to TRBJ2-6; D is possibly TRBD1 or TRBD2 (7 bases each). The V end lost 0 bases, the J end lost 3 bases, and 19 bases lay between the germline ends. The CDR3 has 19 residues. The V gene's germline CDR1 is SGHRS and CDR2 YFSETQ. The CDR3 region has the DNA TGCGCCAGCAGCTTGGGGGGGACAGCGGGGACCCTTGGGGCCAACGTCCTGACTTTC. Residues: CASSLGGTAGTLGANVLTF.

V is TRBV6-6 and J is TRBJ2-2, with D tentatively TRBD2 (6 bases). Germline CDR1 reads MNHNY; CDR2 reads SVGAGI (reference sequence). V dropped 3 bases and J dropped 8 bases, with 7 bases sitting between them. CDR3 length: 12 residues. The CDR3 bases are TGTGCCAGCAGTTATGGACTAGGGGAGCTGTTTTTT. The encoded protein is CASSYGLGELFF.

The chain employs TRBV18 and TRBJ2-1; either TRBD1 or TRBD2 may supply D (5 bases each). CDR3 length equals 15 residues. Trimming left V 5 bases short and J 2 bases short, with 13 bases between. The germline gives CDR1 KGHSH, CDR2 LQKENI. The CDR3 loop is CASSITGPPYNEQFF. As DNA, the CDR3 is TGTGCCAGCTCAATCACGGGGCCCCCCTACAATGAGCAGTTCTTC.

J is TRBJ2-7 and V is TRBV20-1, with no clear D. In germline, CDR1 is DFQATT, CDR2 SNEGSKA (reference sequence). The CDR3 covers 11 residues. The V end lost 6 bases, the J end lost 3 bases, and 9 bases lay between the germline ends. The CDR3 DNA follows: TGCAGTGCCACCCCAGTCTACGAGCAGTACTTC. The encoded protein is CSATPVYEQYF.

The CDR3 is CASSIGHLNYGYTF. The DNA of the CDR3 is TGTGCCAGCAGCATCGGACACTTGAACTATGGCTACACCTTC. The rearrangement links TRBV7-2 to TRBJ1-2, with D possibly being TRBD1 (5 bases). V gave up 5 bases and J gave up 2 bases, with 12 bases separating them. CDR1 SGHTA and CDR2 FQGNSA come from the germline V gene. The CDR3 runs 14 residues.

The chain uses TRBV9 and TRBJ2-7; D is undetermined. The CDR3 runs to 14 residues. Trimming cost V 3 bases and J 0 bases, with 10 bases left between them. Germline V CDR1 and CDR2: SGDLS, YYNGEE. The CDR3 sequence: CASSEDGASYEQYF. CDR3 nucleotides: TGTGCCAGCAGCGAGGACGGAGCCTCCTACGAGCAGTACTTC.

The chain carries TRBV5-5 and TRBJ1-2, with D tentatively TRBD1 (6 bases). The length of the CDR3 is 15 residues. The ends were cut back, 2 bases at V and 6 bases at J, with 17 bases in the middle. Germline V lookup: CDR1 SGHKS, CDR2 YYEKEE (reference sequence). The CDR3 here is CASSLGDTTYDGYTF. CDR3 DNA: TGTGCCAGCAGCTTAGGGGACACCACTTACGATGGCTACACCTTC.

This rearrangement joins TRBV12-5 to TRBJ2-5; 10 bases line up with TRBD1. CDR3 length equals 17 residues. V gave up 3 bases and J gave up 4 bases; unmatched junction bases: 11. Germline V lookup: CDR1 LGHNT, CDR2 FRNRAP. In DNA form, the CDR3 reads TGTGCTAGTGGTTTTGAGACAGGGGGCGCGTTGGGAGAGACCCAGTACTTC. Its translation is CASGFETGGALGETQYF.